This T cell receptor beta chain was recovered during a study of CD8 T cells in ankylosing spondylitis. A remark on this clonotype: What it binds is not known.

The CDR3 sequence is 15 residues long. V was clipped by 2 bases and J by 3 bases, with 12 bases between them. Study results and limitations: Disease-linked clones were reportedly significantly enriched in matched ankylosing spondylitis synovial fluid. Earlier reports found some motif variants in synovial fluid and blood in reactive arthritis. CD8+ cells made up the disease-linked clones, which were relatively rare in peripheral blood. A TCR beta motif of eight highly homologous variants appeared characteristic of ankylosing spondylitis blood.

TCRdb analysed the 5' RACE reads with MiXCR anew, one entry per CDR3 protein. The sample includes roughly 350,000 distinct CDR3 sequences, approximately 8% of them seen just once. V gene TRBV12-3 or TRBV12-4 combines with J gene TRBJ2-3; D is possibly TRBD2 (6 bases). The sequence derives from a male donor with ankylosing spondylitis. Sequencing was done on a sample of blood, either unsorted or a sorted T cell fraction (not recorded which). This CDR3 reads CASSLRRAGTDTQYF. The CDR3 nucleotides are TGTGCCAGCAGTTTACGGAGGGCCGGGACAGATACGCAGTATTTT.